Each of the 14 T cell receptor beta chains below was sequenced from the same sample in a study of T cell changes during pregnancy in multiple sclerosis. Generated by immunoSEQ multiplex PCR, the TCRdb table keeps only in-frame clones and is missing some. The sample records 30,000 to 35,000 clones, around 87% being singletons. The specimen was CD4+ T cells from peripheral blood mononuclear cells, collected in the third trimester of pregnancy. These receptors were collected from a female donor in good health, enrolled as a control in a pregnancy study.

This chain links TRBV23-1 with TRBJ1-1; a possible D gene is TRBD1 (6 bases). TRBV23-1 is labeled an ORF, and its function is uncertain. Deletions cut 3 bases from V and 1 base from J, with 21 bases between. There are 18 residues in the CDR3. The CDR3 reads CASSHPMTGIYRNTEAFF. The CDR3 bases are TGCGCCAGCAGTCATCCCATGACAGGCATATACCGGAACACTGAAGCTTTCTTT.

This chain connects TRBV27 to TRBJ1-2, with a weak D call TRBD1 (6 bases). The V and J ends lost 6 bases and 0 bases respectively, with 14 bases between them. The germline V gene has CDR1 MNHEY and CDR2 SMNVEV (reference sequence). The CDR3 contains 15 residues. The chain's CDR3 is CASRPDRQANYGYTF. DNA for the CDR3: TGTGCCAGCAGGCCTGACAGGCAAGCTAACTATGGCTACACCTTC.

The chain joins TRBV10-3 to TRBJ1-2; 9 bases are a match to TRBD1. CDR1 and CDR2 (germline): ENHRY, SYGVKD. The ends lost 0 bases at V and 1 base at J; junction bases unmatched: 3. This CDR3 has 16 amino acids. CDR3 sequence: CAISESGQGINYGYTF. DNA for the CDR3: TGTGCCATCAGTGAGTCAGGACAGGGGATTAACTATGGCTACACCTTC.

This clone was seen a single time. The chain carries TRBV7-2 and TRBJ2-6, with D possibly matching TRBD2 (6 bases). Germline V CDR1 and CDR2: SGHTA, FQGNSA. CDR3 length: 17 amino acids. V lost 5 bases to trimming and J lost 0 bases, with 14 bases between them. The DNA for the CDR3 is TGTGCCAGCAGCCTAGTGGGAGGAGTCTCTGGGGCCAACGTCCTGACTTTC. It translates to CASSLVGGVSGANVLTF.

The CDR3 reads CASSIGSGSKTQYF. The CDR3 bases are TGTGCCAGTAGTATAGGTAGCGGGAGCAAGACCCAGTACTTC. The V gene is TRBV19, the J gene TRBJ2-5; 9 positions agree with TRBD2. There are 14 residues in the CDR3. After removal of 1 base from V and 6 bases from J, the junction contained 3 bases not matched to a gene. CDR1 and CDR2 (germline): LNHDA, SQIVND (reference sequence).

The V gene is TRBV7-8, the J gene TRBJ2-7; 10 nucleotides agree with TRBD1. CDR3 size: 15 residues. Germline lookup yields CDR1 SGHVS and CDR2 FQNEAQ. Trimming at V came to 4 bases and at J to 5 bases, leaving 8 bases not matched to a gene. The CDR3 reads CASSSGGTGANEQYF. DNA for the CDR3: TGTGCCAGCAGCTCGGGGGGGACAGGGGCTAACGAGCAGTACTTC.

The V gene is TRBV5-8, the J gene TRBJ1-2, with TRBD1 matching 9 bases. V lost 5 bases to trimming and J lost 4 bases; unmatched junction nucleotides: 6. The germline V gene encodes CDR1 SGHTS and CDR2 YDEGEE. This CDR3 contains 14 residues. CDR3 nucleotide sequence: TGTGCCAGCAGGGTCACAGGGGGCGGCTATGGCTACACCTTC. Translated: CASRVTGGGYGYTF.

For the CDR3, the DNA is TGTGCCAGCAGCCGCCCCTCGGGCGAGCAGTACTTC. Encoded protein: CASSRPSGEQYF. The rearrangement uses TRBV7-2 and TRBJ2-7; D remains ambiguous. The CDR3 is 12 amino acids. Trimming took off 5 bases at V and 6 bases at J, with 11 bases between the two ends. The V gene's germline CDR1 is SGHTA and CDR2 FQGNSA.

This clone was counted a single time. This chain links TRBV5-8 with TRBJ2-3, with 8 bases aligning to TRBD1. Germline loops: CDR1 SGHTS, CDR2 YDEGEE. Germline trimming cut 4 bases from V and 4 bases from J; bases unmatched to any gene: 5. There are 14 residues in the CDR3. The CDR3 nucleotides read TGTGCCAGCAGCCAAGGACAGGGCGCAGATACGCAGTATTTT. It translates to CASSQGQGADTQYF.

This sequence joins TRBV4-1 and TRBJ1-2, with 7 bases identical to TRBD1. CDR3 size: 15 residues. CDR1 MGHRA and CDR2 YSYEKL come from the germline V gene. J was trimmed by 4 bases and V by 5 bases; bases with no gene match: 10. The CDR3 region is CASSEIPGGPYGYTF. The CDR3 DNA is TGCGCCAGCAGCGAAATCCCAGGGGGACCCTATGGCTACACCTTC.

This chain connects TRBV10-3 to TRBJ1-1; D unresolved. Germline values: CDR1 ENHRY, CDR2 SYGVKD. V lost 3 bases and J lost 2, with 7 bases in between. This CDR3 has 13 residues. The DNA for the CDR3 is TGTGCCATCAGTGAACGGGGTAACACTGAAGCTTTCTTT. This translates into CAISERGNTEAFF.

This clone is labeled as medium-sized. The chain is built from TRBV7-9 and TRBJ1-5, with D unclear. Trimming shortened V by 1 base and J by 1 base, and 11 bases separated the two germline ends. Germline V gene data show CDR1 as SEHNR and CDR2 as FQNEAQ (reference sequence). There are 16 residues in the CDR3. The CDR3, as DNA: TGTGCCAGCAGCTTAGTTGGAGGGAGCAGCAATCAGCCCCAGCATTTT. Translation gives CASSLVGGSSNQPQHF.

The V call is TRBV6-5, the J call TRBJ1-1, with TRBD1 as a possible D gene (5 bases). The CDR3 is made up of 15 amino acids. Trimming left V 0 bases short and J 2 bases short, with 10 bases between. Germline CDR1 reads MNHEY; CDR2 reads SVGAGI. The CDR3 DNA reads TGTGCCAGCAGTTACTCGCCCGGACAAAACACTGAAGCTTTCTTT. Protein: CASSYSPGQNTEAFF.

The chain is built from TRBV27 and TRBJ2-7; 7 bases align to TRBD1. The CDR3 runs 14 residues. Trimming removed 5 bases from V and 2 bases from J; junction bases left unmatched: 6. Germline values: CDR1 MNHEY, CDR2 SMNVEV (reference sequence). CDR3 in amino acids: CASSGWTGPYEQYF. CDR3 sequence (DNA): TGTGCCAGCAGTGGATGGACAGGACCCTACGAGCAGTACTTC.